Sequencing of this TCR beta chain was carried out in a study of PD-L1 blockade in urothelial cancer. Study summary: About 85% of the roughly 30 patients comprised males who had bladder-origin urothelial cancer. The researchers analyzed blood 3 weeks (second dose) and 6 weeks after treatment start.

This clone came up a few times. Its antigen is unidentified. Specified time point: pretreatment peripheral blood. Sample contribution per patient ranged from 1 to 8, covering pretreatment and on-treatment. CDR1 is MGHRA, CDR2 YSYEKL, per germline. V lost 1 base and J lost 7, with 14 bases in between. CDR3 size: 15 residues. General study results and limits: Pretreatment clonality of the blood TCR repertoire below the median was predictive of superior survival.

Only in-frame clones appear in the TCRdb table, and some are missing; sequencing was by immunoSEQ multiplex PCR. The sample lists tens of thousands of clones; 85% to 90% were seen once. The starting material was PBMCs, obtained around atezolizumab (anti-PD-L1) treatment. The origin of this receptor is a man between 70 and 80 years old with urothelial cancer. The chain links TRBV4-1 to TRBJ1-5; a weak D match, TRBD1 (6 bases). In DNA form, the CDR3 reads TGCGCCAGCAGCCAAGTTACAGGGTCACGGCAGCCCCAGCATTTT. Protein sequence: CASSQVTGSRQPQHF.